These 19 T cell receptor beta chains were all obtained from the same sample, sequenced in a study of T cell repertoires in cytomegalovirus infection. TCRdb reanalysed the reads using MiXCR and keeps one entry per CDR3 protein. The sample holds about a million distinct CDR3 sequences; around 31% are singletons and the top ten take around 15%. Which antigens these TCRs recognize remains unknown. The sample in question was cultured CD8+ T cells from PBMCs, obtained from culture after CMV antigen stimulation. Receptor source: a human donor in good health (CMV status not recorded). Some clones in this sample may be carry-over from other donors' samples.

This clonotype was found many times. The chain recombines TRBV7-8 with TRBJ1-5; 7 bases are shared with TRBD1. This CDR3 comprises 16 residues. Germline CDR1 SGHVS, CDR2 FQNEAQ. J lost 1 base, V lost 5 bases, and 8 bases had no gene match. CDR3 sequence reads: CASSPAGGWSNQPQHF. Written as DNA, the CDR3 is TGTGCCAGCAGCCCCGCAGGGGGTTGGAGCAATCAGCCCCAGCATTTT. Based on the CDR3 plus reference TRBV7-8 and TRBJ1-5, the full variable domain is GAGVSQSPRYKVAKRGQDVALRCDPISGHVSLFWYQQALGQGPEFLTYFQNEAQLDKSGLPSDRFFAERPEGSVSTLKIQRTQQEDSAVYLCASSPAGGWSNQPQHFGDGTRLSIL.

This clonotype showed up just a few times. The J gene is TRBJ1-1, the V gene TRBV4-1; TRBD1 agrees at 7 bases. The CDR3 is made up of 15 amino acids. Germline CDR1 is MGHRA and CDR2 is YSYEKL. V was pared by 2 bases and J by 5 bases, with 8 bases of the junction left unmatched. The CDR3: CASSQTGTVVTEAFF. The CDR3 nucleotides are TGCGCCAGCAGCCAAACCGGGACAGTCGTAACTGAAGCTTTCTTT.

This clonotype came up a few times. V usage is TRBV12-3 or TRBV12-4 and J usage is TRBJ1-1; no clear D. V was clipped by 6 bases and J by 2 bases, with 7 bases between them. The CDR3 length is 12 residues. DNA of the CDR3: TGTGCCAGCAGACCACTTAACACTGAAGCTTTCTTT. Amino acid sequence: CASRPLNTEAFF.

This clonotype was seen many times. The genes are TRBV6-6 and TRBJ1-5; 8 bases are shared with TRBD1. The trim removed 1 base at V and 7 bases at J, leaving 15 bases unmatched. CDR3 size: 18 residues. Germline CDR1 MNHNY, CDR2 SVGAGI (reference sequence). CDR3 amino acids: CASSYFSWDRPEGQPQHF. CDR3 nucleotides: TGTGCCAGCAGTTACTTTAGTTGGGACAGGCCCGAGGGGCAGCCCCAGCATTTT.

V usage is TRBV10-1 and J usage is TRBJ2-7; D call uncertain. The CDR3 sequence is 13 residues long. Trimming took off 4 bases at V and 0 bases at J, with 7 bases between the two ends. Germline V gives CDR1 WNHNN, CDR2 SYGVQD (reference sequence). This CDR3 reads CASSAQNSYEQYF. In DNA, the CDR3 is TGCGCCAGCAGTGCGCAGAACTCCTACGAGCAGTACTTC.

The genes are TRBV12-3 or TRBV12-4 and TRBJ2-1; 8 bases align to TRBD2. The CDR3 covers 17 residues. Germline trimming cut 6 bases from V and 7 bases from J; bases unmatched to any gene: 17. The CDR3 region is CASSHRGGRRPLNEQFF. The CDR3 DNA reads TGTGCCAGCAGCCACCGGGGGGGGCGTCGGCCTCTGAATGAGCAGTTCTTC.

The rearrangement joins TRBV6-6 to TRBJ1-2; possibly TRBD1 for D (5 bases). In germline, CDR1 is MNHNY, CDR2 SVGAGI (reference sequence). The CDR3 consists of 15 residues. V lost 0 bases to trimming and J lost 5 bases, with 13 bases between them. The CDR3, as DNA: TGTGCCAGCAGTTACTCGACAGAGGAGATTTATGGCTACACCTTC. It codes for CASSYSTEEIYGYTF.

This clonotype has a count of ten or more. V and J are TRBV12-3 or TRBV12-4 and TRBJ2-6; TRBD1 might be the D (5 bases). Trimming took off 6 bases at V and 4 bases at J, with 22 bases between the two ends. CDR3 size: 18 residues. The DNA for the CDR3 is TGTGCCAGCAGCTTCACTTACAAAGGGGCACCCGGGGCCAACGTCCTGACTTTC. Protein: CASSFTYKGAPGANVLTF.

This clonotype was recorded many times. The V call is TRBV7-6, the J call TRBJ1-1; D possibly corresponds to TRBD1 (5 bases). This CDR3 has 13 residues. Germline assignment: CDR1 SGHVS and CDR2 FNYEAQ. Deletions cut 6 bases from V and 0 bases from J, with 8 bases between. CDR3 sequence (DNA): TGTGCCAGCAGACCGGGACTGAACACTGAAGCTTTCTTT. This gives the protein CASRPGLNTEAFF.

V and J are TRBV6-2 or TRBV6-3 and TRBJ1-2; D is undetermined. CDR1 is MNHEY, CDR2 SVGEGT, per germline. The CDR3 totals 13 residues. V lost 2 bases to trimming and J lost 8 bases, with 12 bases between them. Written as DNA, the CDR3 is TGTGCCAGCAGTTACCTCGGCGCTGGGGGCTACACCTTC. It encodes CASSYLGAGGYTF.

This clonotype was detected only a few times. This chain uses TRBV27 with TRBJ1-2; D unclear. This CDR3 comprises 11 residues. Germline-derived CDR1 and CDR2 are MNHEY and SMNVEV (reference sequence). V lost 5 bases, J lost 4 bases, and 5 bases lay in between. CDR3 residues: CASSDFYGYTF. The CDR3, as DNA: TGTGCCAGCAGTGACTTCTATGGCTACACCTTC.

The chain carries TRBV4-1 and TRBJ2-6, with D uncertain. Trimming took 1 base from V and 2 from J, leaving 9 bases between them. There are 16 residues in the CDR3. The V gene's germline CDR1 is MGHRA and CDR2 YSYEKL. CDR3 bases: TGCGCCAGCAGCCAAGTCACTGGCCCTGGGGCCAACGTCCTGACTTTC. Translated: CASSQVTGPGANVLTF.

This chain joins TRBV7-9 and TRBJ1-2; tentative D call: TRBD1 (6 bases). Germline CDR1 and CDR2: SEHNR and FQNEAQ (reference sequence). There are 15 residues in the CDR3. V was cut by 5 bases and J by 2 bases, with 15 bases left in between. The CDR3 region has the DNA TGTGCCAGCAGCCCGGGGCCGGGGGCAAACTATGGCTACACCTTC. This gives the protein CASSPGPGANYGYTF.

At least ten counts were recorded for this clonotype. The rearrangement uses TRBV7-9 and TRBJ2-2, with D hard to call. The CDR3 has 12 residues. Germline V gene sequence: CDR1 SEHNR, CDR2 FQNEAQ (reference sequence). V was clipped by 10 bases and J by 5 bases, with 11 bases between them. The CDR3 nucleotides are TGTGCCAACGGAGTGGATACCGGGGAGCTGTTTTTT. Protein sequence: CANGVDTGELFF.

V gene TRBV7-9 combines with J gene TRBJ1-1; D call uncertain. Germline V gene data show CDR1 as SEHNR and CDR2 as FQNEAQ (reference sequence). This CDR3 is 13 amino acids long. Between the trimmed V and J ends, which lost 6 bases and 0 bases, there was a span of 8 bases. The CDR3 nucleotides are TGTGCCAGCAGTTCTCCCGTGAACACTGAAGCTTTCTTT. It yields the protein CASSSPVNTEAFF. The entire variable domain, with the rest obtained from reference TRBV7-9 and TRBJ1-1, is as follows: DTGVSQNPRHKITKRGQNVTFRCDPISEHNRLYWYRQTLGQGPEFLTYFQNEAQLEKSRLLSDRFSAERPKGSFSTLEIQRTEQGDSAMYLCASSSPVNTEAFFGQGTRLTVV.

This chain uses TRBV28 with TRBJ1-4; D remains unclear. With 5 bases removed from V and 5 bases from J, the gap between germline ends came to 9 bases. Germline values: CDR1 MDHEN, CDR2 SYDVKM. The CDR3 length is 13 residues. The CDR3 DNA follows: TGTGCCAGCAGTCCCCGGTTGAATGAAAAACTGTTTTTT. This translates into CASSPRLNEKLFF.

This clonotype came up a few times. The chain recombines TRBV25-1 with TRBJ2-5; 7 bases match TRBD2. V lost 6 bases, J lost 2 bases, and 21 bases stayed unmatched. The germline V gene has CDR1 MGHDK and CDR2 SYGVNS. The CDR3 runs 19 residues. This CDR3 is CASSEDGVTFRGVQETQYF. CDR3 nucleotide sequence: TGTGCCAGCAGCGAGGACGGAGTCACCTTTCGGGGGGTACAAGAGACCCAGTACTTC.

Concerning this clonotype itself: A read error may produce the germline difference seen at one junction end. V usage is TRBV4-1 and J usage is TRBJ2-1; 7 nucleotides match TRBD1. The CDR3 is made up of 14 amino acids. Per germline, CDR1 MGHRA and CDR2 YSYEKL. CDR3 amino acids: CASSQGDSYNEQFF. CDR3 coding DNA: TGTGCCAGCAGCCAAGGGGACAGCTACAATGAGCAGTTCTTC.

The table lists this clonotype with many counts. The DNA of the CDR3 is TGTGCCAGCAGTTACTCCACAGGGGGCCTGGAAAAACTGTTTTTT. Its protein is CASSYSTGGLEKLFF. V usage is TRBV6-5 and J usage is TRBJ1-4; 9 bases fit TRBD1. With V trimmed by 0 bases and J by 8 bases, 4 bases remained unmatched. CDR1 is MNHEY, CDR2 SVGAGI, per germline. CDR3 length: 15 amino acids.